This T cell receptor (beta chain) was sequenced for a study of siplizumab effects on memory and regulatory T cells. Study-level points and caveats: A major contribution to the alloresponse seemed to be made by naive T cells, which seemed more diverse than memory cells. Alloreactive sequences traceable to unstimulated CD4+ memory cells were significantly reduced by siplizumab.

Researchers maintained the mixed lymphocyte reaction cells in coculture at 37°C for six to seven days. Worth noting for this clone: What it recognizes is unknown.

Here immunoSEQ multiplex PCR was the method, and the copy in TCRdb shows in-frame clones only, minus some. This table has 6,000 or so clones, about a third appearing once. This receptor was identified in a human donor in good health; the cells came from an allogeneic mixed lymphocyte reaction. Source material: CFSE-low (dividing) CD8+ T cells sorted from an allogeneic mixed lymphocyte reaction.

CDR3 DNA sequence: TGTGCCAGCAGCCAAATGACAGGGAGAAATGAAAAACTGTTTTTT. Protein product: CASSQMTGRNEKLFF. The chain uses TRBV4-2 and TRBJ1-4; TRBD1 agrees at 7 bases. V was pared by 2 bases and J by 5 bases, with 5 bases of the junction left unmatched. The CDR3 length is 15 residues. The V gene's germline CDR1 is LGHNA and CDR2 YNFKEQ.